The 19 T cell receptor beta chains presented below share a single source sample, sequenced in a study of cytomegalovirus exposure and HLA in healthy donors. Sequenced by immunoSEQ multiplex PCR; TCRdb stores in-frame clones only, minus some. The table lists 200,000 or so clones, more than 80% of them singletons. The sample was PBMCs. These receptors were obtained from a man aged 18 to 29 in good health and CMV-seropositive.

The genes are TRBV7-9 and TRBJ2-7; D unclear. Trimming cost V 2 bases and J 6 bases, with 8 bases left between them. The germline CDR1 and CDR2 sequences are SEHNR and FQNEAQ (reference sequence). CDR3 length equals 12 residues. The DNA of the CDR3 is TGTGCCAGCAGCTTACTAGGCACCGAGCAGTACTTC. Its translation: CASSLLGTEQYF.

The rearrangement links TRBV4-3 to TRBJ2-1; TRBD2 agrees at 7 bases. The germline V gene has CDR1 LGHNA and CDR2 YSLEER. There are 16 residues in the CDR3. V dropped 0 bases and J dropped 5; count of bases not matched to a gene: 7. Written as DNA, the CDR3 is TGCGCCAGCAGCCAAGATGATAGCGGGTACAACAATGAGCAGTTCTTC. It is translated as CASSQDDSGYNNEQFF.

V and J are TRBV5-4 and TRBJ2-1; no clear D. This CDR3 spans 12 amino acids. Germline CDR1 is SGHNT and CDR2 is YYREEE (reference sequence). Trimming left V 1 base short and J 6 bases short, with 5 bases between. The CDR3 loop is CASSLYGNEQFF. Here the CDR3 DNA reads TGTGCCAGCAGCTTGTACGGCAATGAGCAGTTCTTC. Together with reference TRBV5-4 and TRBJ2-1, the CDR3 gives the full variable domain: ETGVTQSPTHLIKTRGQQVTLRCSSQSGHNTVSWYQQALGQGPQFIFQYYREEENGRGNFPPRFSGLQFPNYSSELNVNALELDDSALYLCASSLYGNEQFFGPGTRLTVL.

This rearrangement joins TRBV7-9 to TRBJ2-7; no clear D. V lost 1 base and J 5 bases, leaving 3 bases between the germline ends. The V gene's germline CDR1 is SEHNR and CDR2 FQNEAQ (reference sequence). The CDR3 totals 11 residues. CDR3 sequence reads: CASSLEHEQYF. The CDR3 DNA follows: TGTGCCAGCAGCTTAGAGCACGAGCAGTACTTC.

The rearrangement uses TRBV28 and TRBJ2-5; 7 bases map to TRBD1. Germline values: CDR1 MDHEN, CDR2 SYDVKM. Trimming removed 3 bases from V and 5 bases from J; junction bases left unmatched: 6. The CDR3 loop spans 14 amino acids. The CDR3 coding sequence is TGTGCCAGCAGTTTTCCAGGGGGTCTGGAGACCCAGTACTTC. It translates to CASSFPGGLETQYF.

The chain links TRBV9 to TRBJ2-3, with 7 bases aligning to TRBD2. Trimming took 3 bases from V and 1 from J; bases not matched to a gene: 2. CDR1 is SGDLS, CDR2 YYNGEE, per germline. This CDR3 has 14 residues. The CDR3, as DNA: TGTGCCAGCAGCGAGGCGGGAGGCACAGATACGCAGTATTTT. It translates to CASSEAGGTDTQYF.

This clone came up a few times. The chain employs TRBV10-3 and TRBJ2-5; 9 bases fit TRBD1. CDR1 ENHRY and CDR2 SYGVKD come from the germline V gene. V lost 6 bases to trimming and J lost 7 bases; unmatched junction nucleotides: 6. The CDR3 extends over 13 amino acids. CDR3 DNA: TGTGCCATCAGGGGGGACAGGGAAGGGACCCAGTACTTC. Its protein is CAIRGDREGTQYF.

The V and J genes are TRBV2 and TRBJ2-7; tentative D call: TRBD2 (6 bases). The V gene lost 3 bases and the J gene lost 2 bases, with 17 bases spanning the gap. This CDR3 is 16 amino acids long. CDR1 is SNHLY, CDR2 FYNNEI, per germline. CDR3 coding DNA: TGTGCCAGCAGTGATCTCGTAACTAGCATAACCTACGAGCAGTACTTC. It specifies CASSDLVTSITYEQYF.

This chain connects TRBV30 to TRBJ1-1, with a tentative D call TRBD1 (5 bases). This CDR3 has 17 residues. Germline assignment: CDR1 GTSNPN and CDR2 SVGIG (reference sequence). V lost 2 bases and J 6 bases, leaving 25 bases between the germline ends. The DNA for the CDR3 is TGTGCCTGGAGTTCGGGGCGGGGACTTGAAAGACCCCCTGAAGCTTTCTTT. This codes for CAWSSGRGLERPPEAFF.

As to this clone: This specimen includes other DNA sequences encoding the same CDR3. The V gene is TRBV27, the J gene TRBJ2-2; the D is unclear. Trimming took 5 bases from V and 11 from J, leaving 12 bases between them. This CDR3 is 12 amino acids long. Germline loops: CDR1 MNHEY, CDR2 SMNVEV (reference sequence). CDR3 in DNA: TGTGCCAGCAGTCTCGGCCGAGGAGAGCTGTTTTTT. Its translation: CASSLGRGELFF.

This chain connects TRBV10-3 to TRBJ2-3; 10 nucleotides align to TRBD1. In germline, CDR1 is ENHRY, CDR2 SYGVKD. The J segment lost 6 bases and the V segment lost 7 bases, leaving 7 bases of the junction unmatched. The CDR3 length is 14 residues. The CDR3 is CAITGQGVPDTQYF. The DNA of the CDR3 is TGTGCCATCACCGGACAGGGGGTCCCCGATACGCAGTATTTT.

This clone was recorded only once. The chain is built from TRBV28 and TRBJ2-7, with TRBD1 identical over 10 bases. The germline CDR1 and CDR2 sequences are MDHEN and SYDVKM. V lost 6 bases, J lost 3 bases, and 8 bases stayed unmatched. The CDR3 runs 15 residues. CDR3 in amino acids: CASRETGGRGYEQYF. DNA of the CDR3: TGTGCCAGCAGAGAGACAGGGGGCCGGGGCTACGAGCAGTACTTC.

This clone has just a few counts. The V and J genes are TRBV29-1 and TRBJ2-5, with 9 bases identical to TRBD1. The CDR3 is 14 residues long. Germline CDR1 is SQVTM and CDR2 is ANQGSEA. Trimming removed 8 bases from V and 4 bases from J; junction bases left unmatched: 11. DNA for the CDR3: TGCAGCAGTCCAGGGACAGGGTCGCGAGAGACCCAGTACTTC. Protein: CSSPGTGSRETQYF.

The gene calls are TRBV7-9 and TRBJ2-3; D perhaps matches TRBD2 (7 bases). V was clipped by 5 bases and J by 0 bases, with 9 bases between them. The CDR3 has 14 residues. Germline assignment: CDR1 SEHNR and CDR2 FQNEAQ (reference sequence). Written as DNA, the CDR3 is TGTGCCAGCAGCCGGGGGGCTAGCACAGATACGCAGTATTTT. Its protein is CASSRGASTDTQYF.

The CDR3 sequence is CASSGGGKDNTIYF. Written as DNA, the CDR3 is TGCGCCAGCTCGGGGGGGGGTAAGGACAACACCATATATTTT. The chain is built from TRBV10-1 and TRBJ1-3, with D maybe TRBD1 (5 bases). Trimming took off 8 bases at V and 7 bases at J, with 18 bases between the two ends. Germline CDR1 and CDR2: WNHNN and SYGVQD (reference sequence). CDR3 length equals 14 residues.

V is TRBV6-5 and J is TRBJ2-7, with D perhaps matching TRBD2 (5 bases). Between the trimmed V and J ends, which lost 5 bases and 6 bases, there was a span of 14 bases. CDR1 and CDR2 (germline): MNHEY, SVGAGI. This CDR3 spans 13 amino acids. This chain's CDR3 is CASSPGLSPEQYF. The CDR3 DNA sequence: TGTGCCAGCAGTCCCGGACTGTCCCCCGAGCAGTACTTC.

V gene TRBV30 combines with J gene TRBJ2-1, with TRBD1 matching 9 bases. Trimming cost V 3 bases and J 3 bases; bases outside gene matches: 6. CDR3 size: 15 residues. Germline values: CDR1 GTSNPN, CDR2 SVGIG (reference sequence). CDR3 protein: CAWRTGGLVYNEQFF. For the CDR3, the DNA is TGTGCCTGGAGGACAGGGGGGCTAGTCTACAATGAGCAGTTCTTC. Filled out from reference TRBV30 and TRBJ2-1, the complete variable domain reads SQTIHQWPATLVQPVGSPLSLECTVEGTSNPNLYWYRQAAGRGLQLLFYSVGIGQISSEVPQNLSASRPQDRQFILSSKKLLLSDSGFYLCAWRTGGLVYNEQFFGPGTRLTVL.

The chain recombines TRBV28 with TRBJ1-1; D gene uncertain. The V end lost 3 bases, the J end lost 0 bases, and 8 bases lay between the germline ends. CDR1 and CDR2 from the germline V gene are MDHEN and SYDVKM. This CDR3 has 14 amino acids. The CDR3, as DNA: TGTGCCAGCAGTTTTGGGAGTTTGAACACTGAAGCTTTCTTT. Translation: CASSFGSLNTEAFF.

This chain's CDR3 is CAGLAGDNYEQYF. The CDR3 DNA follows: TGTGCCGGTCTAGCGGGAGACAACTACGAGCAGTACTTC. The chain employs TRBV2 and TRBJ2-7; TRBD2 agrees at 10 bases. The length of the CDR3 is 13 residues. With V trimmed by 11 bases and J by 3 bases, 7 bases remained unmatched. CDR1 is SNHLY, CDR2 FYNNEI, per germline.